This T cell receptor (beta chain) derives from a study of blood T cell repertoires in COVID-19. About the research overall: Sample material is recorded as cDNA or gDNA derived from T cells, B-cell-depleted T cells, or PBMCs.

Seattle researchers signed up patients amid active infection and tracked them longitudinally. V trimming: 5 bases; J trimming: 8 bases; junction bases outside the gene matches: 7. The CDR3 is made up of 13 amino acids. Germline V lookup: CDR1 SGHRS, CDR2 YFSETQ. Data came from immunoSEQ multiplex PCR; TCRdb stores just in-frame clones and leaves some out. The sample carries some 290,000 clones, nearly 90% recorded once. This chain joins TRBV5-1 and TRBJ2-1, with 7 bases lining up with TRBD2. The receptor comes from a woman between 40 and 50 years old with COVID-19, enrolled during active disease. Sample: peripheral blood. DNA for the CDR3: TGCGCCAGCAGGCGTACTAGCGACCATGAGCAGTTCTTC. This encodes CASRRTSDHEQFF.